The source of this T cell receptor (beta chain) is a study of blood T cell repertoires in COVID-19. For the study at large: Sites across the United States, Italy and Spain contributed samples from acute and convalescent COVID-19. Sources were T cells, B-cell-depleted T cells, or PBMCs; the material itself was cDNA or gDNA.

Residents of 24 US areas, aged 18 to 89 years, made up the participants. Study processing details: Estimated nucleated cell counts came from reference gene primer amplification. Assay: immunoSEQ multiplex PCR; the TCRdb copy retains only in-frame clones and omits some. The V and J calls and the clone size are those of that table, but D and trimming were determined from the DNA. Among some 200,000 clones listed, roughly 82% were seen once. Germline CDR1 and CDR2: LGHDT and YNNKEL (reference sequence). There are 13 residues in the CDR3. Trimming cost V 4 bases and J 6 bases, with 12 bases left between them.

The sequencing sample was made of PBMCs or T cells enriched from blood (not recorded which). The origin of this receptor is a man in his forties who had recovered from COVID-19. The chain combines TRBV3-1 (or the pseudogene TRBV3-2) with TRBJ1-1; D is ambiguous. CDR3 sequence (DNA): TGTGCCAGCAGCCGTTCTACGTACGCTGAAGCTTTCTTT. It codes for CASSRSTYAEAFF.